The entry below gives a single TCR beta chain sequence along with its context. Two consecutive negative NP/OP PCR tests, clearance, or resolved symptoms defined Cohort 3 recovery. Method: immunoSEQ multiplex PCR; TCRdb's copy keeps in-frame clones and lacks some. The sample records fewer than 300,000 clones, 75% to 95% being singletons. This sample was taken from a study of blood T cell repertoires in COVID-19. The sequence was obtained from a woman in her twenties or thirties who had recovered from COVID-19. Sequenced material: PBMCs or T cells enriched from blood (not recorded which).

Here the CDR3 DNA reads TGCGCCAGCAGCCCGGGACTAGCGAATCAGTACTTC. Translated: CASSPGLANQYF. V is TRBV5-1 and J is TRBJ2-5; 10 nucleotides align to TRBD2. Germline assignment: CDR1 SGHRS and CDR2 YFSETQ. Germline trimming cut 4 bases from V and 11 bases from J; bases unmatched to any gene: 5. The CDR3 runs to 12 residues.